This T cell receptor beta chain was profiled in a study of blood T cell repertoires in COVID-19 (dated by TCRdb to the early 2020s). Study-level background: The collaborator samples originated in the United States, Italy and Spain and spanned the acute and convalescent phases of COVID-19. The prospective study material was composed of cDNA or gDNA derived from T cells, B-cell-depleted T cells, or PBMCs. Deeply sampled blood TCRbeta repertoires from subjects exposed to, actively infected with, or recovered from COVID-19 were included in the dataset. A freely available public database, intended as a resource for researchers studying the immune response to SARS-CoV-2, is where the repertoires were released. The samples were drawn from two sources: the first 160 participants of the ongoing ImmuneRACE study, and over 1,000 subjects contributed by 6 global collaborators. A de-identified subject ID, COVID-19 status, age in years and sex were almost always included in the sample metadata. Where available, HLA class I and class II types were obtained from metadata supplied by the sample provider rather than from assay-based typing.

Relative to its sample, this clone is medium-sized (0.01 to 0.1%). There is no known antigen for this receptor. Base qualities were left out, and no much larger clone turns up one base away. TCRbeta CDR3 regions were amplified from genomic DNA using the immunoSEQ Assay, a bias-controlled multiplex PCR. In the authors' own workflow: The number of nucleated cells in each sample was estimated from the amplification of reference gene primers within the assay. Sequence reads were collapsed and filtered to measure the absolute abundance of every unique TCRbeta CDR3 rearrangement. For each sample, productive Simpson clonality was calculated as the square root of Simpson's diversity index over productive rearrangements. TCRdb took this table from immuneACCESS and kept in-frame rearrangements with V and J called. Such tables lack part of the clones; where checked against another copy, unresolved V genes explain under half of the gap, and the rest is unexplained. Clonal size and the V and J genes are those of that table, whereas D and trimming came from the DNA. The sample contains roughly 87,000 clones, approximately 88% of them found a single time. 17% of the sample is in the top ten clones.

Trimming leaves V shorter by 4 bases and J shorter by 3 bases, with the junction holding 3 bases beyond the gene matches. The CDR3 spans 16 residues, from the cysteine through the phenylalanine. Left in the record is the CDR3 DNA by itself, 48 bases read in frame from the first base. CDR1 MNHNS and CDR2 SASEGT were looked up in the germline V gene. The paper's findings and limits, for the study overall: How much clinical and demographic metadata was included differed by source and by participant, and the metadata was provided uncurated.

The collaborating institutions used their own protocols to collect whole blood in K2EDTA tubes. For TCRbeta analysis, collaborators shipped samples in one of three forms: frozen whole blood, isolated PBMCs, or DNA extracted from either of those sample types. The chain was built from TRBV6-1 and TRBJ2-2; 12 junctional bases match TRBD2. This receptor was obtained from a woman aged 60 to 75 with acute or convalescent COVID-19. The source material was peripheral blood. The nucleotide sequence reads as follows: TGTGCCAGCAGTGTTACTAGCGGGGGGCACACCGGGGAGCTGTTTTTT. The translation is CASSVTSGGHTGELFF.